This T cell receptor beta chain was captured by sequencing in a study of cytomegalovirus exposure and HLA in healthy donors. Study information: The roughly 120 validation repertoires used the same platform as the approximately 620 first-cohort repertoires (as reported by a later analysis).

The CDR3 has 15 amino acids. Losses at the gene ends were 6 bases for V and 4 bases for J; bases not matched to a gene: 11. Germline V CDR1 and CDR2: SGHNT, YYREEE (reference sequence). This table comes from immunoSEQ multiplex PCR, and its TCRdb copy is limited to in-frame clones, with some not included. The sample lists 150,000 to 200,000 clones, around 88% occurring once. This clone was detected only once. The chain is built from TRBV5-4 and TRBJ1-2; 8 nucleotides agree with TRBD1. The source of this sequence is a woman between 18 and 30 years old in good health and CMV-seronegative. The source material was PBMCs. CDR3 region: CASTPGQGRSYGYTF. In DNA, the CDR3 is TGTGCCAGCACCCCAGGACAGGGTAGGAGCTATGGCTACACCTTC. The full variable domain, rest sourced from reference TRBV5-4 and TRBJ1-2, is ETGVTQSPTHLIKTRGQQVTLRCSSQSGHNTVSWYQQALGQGPQFIFQYYREEENGRGNFPPRFSGLQFPNYSSELNVNALELDDSALYLCASTPGQGRSYGYTFGSGTRLTVV.